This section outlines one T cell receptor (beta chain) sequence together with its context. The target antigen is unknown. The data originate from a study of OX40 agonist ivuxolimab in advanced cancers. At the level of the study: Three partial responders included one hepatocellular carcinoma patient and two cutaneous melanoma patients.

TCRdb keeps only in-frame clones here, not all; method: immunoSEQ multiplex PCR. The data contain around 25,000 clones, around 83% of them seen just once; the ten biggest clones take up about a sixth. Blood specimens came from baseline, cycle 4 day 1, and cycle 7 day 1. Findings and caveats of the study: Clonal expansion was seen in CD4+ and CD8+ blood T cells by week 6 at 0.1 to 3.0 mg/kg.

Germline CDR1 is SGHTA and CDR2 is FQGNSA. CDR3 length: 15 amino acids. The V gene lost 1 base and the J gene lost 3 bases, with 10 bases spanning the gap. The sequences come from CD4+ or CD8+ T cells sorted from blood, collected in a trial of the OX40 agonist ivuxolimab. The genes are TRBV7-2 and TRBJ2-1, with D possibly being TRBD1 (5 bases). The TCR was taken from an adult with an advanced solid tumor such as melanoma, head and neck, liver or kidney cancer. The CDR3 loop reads CASSLVQDNYNEQFF. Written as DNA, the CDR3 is TGTGCCAGCAGCTTAGTACAGGACAACTACAATGAGCAGTTCTTC.